Below are 17 T cell receptor beta chains sequenced from a single sample in a study of graft-versus-host responses after intestinal transplantation. Repertoires were generated with immunoSEQ multiplex PCR, while TCRdb's copy carries only in-frame clones and drops some. The table has 86,000 or so clones, 80% to 95% seen once. These receptors have no known antigen. Sequencing was performed on unstimulated CD8+ T cells sorted from spleen or lymph node cells, taken before intestinal transplant. The receptor set was obtained from a human donor who received an intestinal transplant.

The chain carries TRBV5-1 and TRBJ2-3; TRBD2 matches 9 bases. Per germline, CDR1 SGHRS and CDR2 YFSETQ. V lost 4 bases and J lost 6; bases outside the gene matches: 12. The CDR3 covers 16 residues. CDR3 amino acids: CASSPIRASGMDTQYF. The CDR3 DNA sequence: TGCGCCAGCAGCCCCATCAGGGCTAGCGGGATGGATACGCAGTATTTT.

The genes are TRBV9 and TRBJ1-1; the match to TRBD1 covers 10 bases. The trim removed 3 bases at V and 4 bases at J, leaving 3 bases unmatched. This CDR3 comprises 14 residues. Per germline, CDR1 SGDLS and CDR2 YYNGEE. The CDR3 nucleotides read TGTGCCAGCAGCGGGACAGGGGGTATCACTGAAGCTTTCTTT. Amino acid sequence: CASSGTGGITEAFF. The variable domain in full, completed from reference TRBV9 and TRBJ1-1, reads DSGVTQTPKHLITATGQRVTLRCSPRSGDLSVYWYQQSLDQGLQFLIQYYNGEERAKGNILERFSAQQFPDLHSELNLSSLELGDSALYFCASSGTGGITEAFFGQGTRLTVV.

J is TRBJ2-5 and V is TRBV6-6, with 11 bases matching TRBD2. The CDR3 length is 15 residues. V lost 7 bases to trimming and J lost 2 bases; unmatched junction nucleotides: 6. Per germline, CDR1 MNHNY and CDR2 SVGAGI (reference sequence). The CDR3, as DNA: TGTGCCAGCATTGACAGACTAGCGGGACAAGAGACCCAGTACTTC. Amino acids: CASIDRLAGQETQYF.

V gene TRBV5-6 combines with J gene TRBJ2-1; 8 nucleotides agree with TRBD2. The CDR3 is 12 amino acids. V shed 4 bases, J shed 6 bases, and the junction held 0 bases outside the gene matches. Germline CDR1 reads SGHDT; CDR2 reads YYEEEE. The CDR3 coding sequence is TGTGCCAGCAGCGGGACTAGCAATGAGCAGTTCTTC. Translating it yields CASSGTSNEQFF.

This clone was detected only a few times. This rearrangement joins TRBV4-1 to TRBJ2-1; 8 bases map to TRBD2. The CDR3 totals 17 residues. Unmatched junction bases numbered 10, after V lost 3 bases and J lost 3 bases. From germline, CDR1 is MGHRA and CDR2 YSYEKL. Here the CDR3 reads CASSQEGTSGHYNEQFF. The CDR3 DNA follows: TGCGCCAGCAGCCAGGAGGGAACTAGCGGACACTACAATGAGCAGTTCTTC.

Here the CDR3 DNA reads TGTGCCAGCAGCGGGGGCATCGTTCAGAGCACAGATACGCAGTATTTT. Residues: CASSGGIVQSTDTQYF. V usage is TRBV7-9 and J usage is TRBJ2-3; D is possibly TRBD1 (6 bases). This CDR3 spans 16 amino acids. The germline V gene encodes CDR1 SEHNR and CDR2 FQNEAQ (reference sequence). V was pared by 5 bases and J by 0 bases, with 15 bases between.

The chain carries TRBV11-2 and TRBJ2-6; D is ambiguous. The germline gives CDR1 SGHAT, CDR2 FQNNGV. The ends were cut back, 3 bases at V and 2 bases at J, with 5 bases in the middle. This CDR3 is built from 14 residues. This CDR3 is CASSLGTGANVLTF. The DNA of the CDR3 is TGTGCCAGCAGCTTGGGGACTGGGGCCAACGTCCTGACTTTC.

This chain connects TRBV11-1 to TRBJ2-5, with no clear D. The V gene lost 0 bases and the J gene lost 2 bases, with 7 bases spanning the gap. The CDR3 spans 14 residues. From germline, CDR1 is SGHAT and CDR2 FQDESV (reference sequence). CDR3 DNA: TGTGCCAGCAGCTTAGCGTGGCCTCAAGAGACCCAGTACTTC. It codes for CASSLAWPQETQYF.

The gene calls are TRBV7-9 and TRBJ2-1; TRBD2 matches at 9 bases. CDR3 length equals 16 residues. The germline gives CDR1 SEHNR, CDR2 FQNEAQ (reference sequence). The J segment lost 8 bases and the V segment lost 3 bases, leaving 11 bases of the junction unmatched. In DNA, the CDR3 is TGTGCCAGCAGCTTTTCGGTGCGGGAGGGCCAGGATGAGCAGTTCTTC. It encodes CASSFSVREGQDEQFF.

V gene TRBV5-1 combines with J gene TRBJ2-7; D gene unclear. CDR1 and CDR2 (germline): SGHRS, YFSETQ. The CDR3 consists of 14 residues. V shed 3 bases and J shed 6 bases, with 16 bases lying between them. The CDR3, as DNA: TGCGCCAGCAGCTCTCCGGAATCGAATCTCGAGCAGTACTTC. The encoded protein is CASSSPESNLEQYF.

This chain uses TRBV29-1 with TRBJ1-2, with 8 bases fitting TRBD1. Germline trimming cut 6 bases from V and 4 bases from J; bases unmatched to any gene: 13. Germline V gives CDR1 SQVTM, CDR2 ANQGSEA. The CDR3 loop spans 15 amino acids. CDR3 nucleotides: TGCAGCGTCCAAACCTTACAGGGGGGATTCTATGGCTACACCTTC. It yields the protein CSVQTLQGGFYGYTF. Supplemented by reference TRBV29-1 and TRBJ1-2, the full variable domain reads SAVISQKPSRDICQRGTSLTIQCQVDSQVTMMFWYRQQPGQSLTLIATANQGSEATYESGFVIDKFPISRPNLTFSTLTVSNMSPEDSSIYLCSVQTLQGGFYGYTFGSGTRLTVV.

The chain combines TRBV5-6 with TRBJ2-3, with D hard to call. CDR3 size: 15 residues. CDR1 and CDR2 (germline): SGHDT, YYEEEE. V was shortened by 0 bases and J by 6 bases, with 14 bases between the two germline ends. The CDR3 spells CASSLVRSSWDTQYF. The CDR3 bases are TGTGCCAGCAGCTTGGTCCGGAGCTCCTGGGATACGCAGTATTTT. Using reference TRBV5-6 and TRBJ2-3 for the parts outside the CDR3, the full variable domain is DAGVTQSPTHLIKTRGQQVTLRCSPKSGHDTVSWYQQALGQGPQFIFQYYEEEERQRGNFPDRFSGHQFPNYSSELNVNALLLGDSALYLCASSLVRSSWDTQYFGPGTRLTVL.

The V call is TRBV4-1, the J call TRBJ1-6, with TRBD1 matching 7 bases. V shed 3 bases, J shed 6 bases, and the junction held 14 bases outside the gene matches. The germline CDR1 and CDR2 sequences are MGHRA and YSYEKL. CDR3 length: 18 residues. The CDR3 nucleotides are TGCGCCAGCAGCCAGGTATACCTTGACAGGGATATTAATTCACCCCTCCACTTT. This codes for CASSQVYLDRDINSPLHF.

J is TRBJ2-5 and V is TRBV7-3, with D unclear. The CDR3 is 12 residues long. Trimming removed 2 bases from V and 5 bases from J, with 6 bases in between. The germline V gene encodes CDR1 SGHTA and CDR2 FQGTGA. CDR3 residues: CASSLDGETQYF. For the CDR3, the DNA is TGTGCCAGCAGCTTAGATGGGGAGACCCAGTACTTC.

The chain couples TRBV7-3 to TRBJ2-3, with 7 bases fitting TRBD1. V was pared by 5 bases and J by 2 bases, with 10 bases of the junction left unmatched. The CDR3 has 16 residues. Germline V CDR1 and CDR2: SGHTA, FQGTGA. Here the CDR3 DNA reads TGTGCCAGCAGCCCCGGACAAGGGGGCTCCACAGATACGCAGTATTTT. Residues: CASSPGQGGSTDTQYF.

This chain uses TRBV6-1 with TRBJ1-1; TRBD1 is a possible D gene (6 bases). This CDR3 comprises 13 residues. Trimming removed 6 bases at V and 1 base at J, with 9 bases between. Germline V gene sequence: CDR1 MNHNS, CDR2 SASEGT. CDR3 protein: CASRTGPNTEAFF. CDR3 bases: TGTGCCAGCAGAACAGGGCCGAACACTGAAGCTTTCTTT.

The chain employs TRBV27 and TRBJ2-7; possibly TRBD1 or TRBD2 for D (5 bases each). Trimming removed 0 bases at V and 6 bases at J, with 9 bases between. Germline V gene sequence: CDR1 MNHEY, CDR2 SMNVEV (reference sequence). There are 13 residues in the CDR3. The CDR3 loop reads CASSLSRGPEQYF. The CDR3 region has the DNA TGTGCCAGCAGTTTATCCCGGGGCCCCGAGCAGTACTTC.